This TCR beta chain was found in a study of cytomegalovirus exposure and HLA in healthy donors. Study as a whole: Within the Caucasian-associated ancestry cluster were roughly 82% of the roughly 360 genotyped donors.

This clone showed up just a few times. The CDR3 is made up of 14 amino acids. CDR1 is MNHEY, CDR2 SVGAGI, per germline. V was shortened by 2 bases and J by 5 bases, with 13 bases between the two germline ends. Amplification used 60 Vbeta primers and 13 Jbeta primers. The protocol was immunoSEQ multiplex PCR, while the TCRdb copy is restricted to in-frame clones and leaves out a portion. The sample lists 200,000 to 250,000 clones; roughly four fifths were seen once. The V gene is TRBV6-5, the J gene TRBJ2-7; weak D call: TRBD1 (7 bases). This TCR was recovered from a woman between 40 and 55 years old in good health and CMV-seronegative. The source material was PBMCs. The DNA for the CDR3 is TGTGCCAGCAGTTACCAGGGGGGCGGCAACGAGCAGTACTTC. It yields the protein CASSYQGGGNEQYF.